The rows below give T cell receptor beta chains drawn from one sample of a study of blood T cells in healthy people across ages. TCRdb fed the 5' RACE reads into MiXCR, producing one record per CDR3 protein. Counted here are roughly 1.5 million distinct CDR3 sequences, roughly 43% occurring once; the ten biggest clones make up about 4.1%. The sample taken for sequencing was blood. The receptors originated from a woman between 18 and 29 years old in good health. CDR3s include the opening cysteine and the closing phenylalanine or tryptophan. The order of the fields is V gene, clone size, D gene, J gene, CDR3 DNA, CDR3 protein. D genes are given only for firm matches. Some rows have no size entry. The others give once, few or many, or a class for an expanded clone.

>TRBV6-1|NA|TRBD2|TRBJ2-3
TGTGCCAGCAGCTGGGGGACTAGCGGGAGAGGAAGTTCTAGCACAGATACGCAGTATTTT
CASSWGTSGRGSSSTDTQYF
>TRBV7-9|few|TRBD2|TRBJ2-3
TGTGCCAGCAGCTCCGGACTAGAATCGTATTTT
CASSSGLESYF
>TRBV20-1|few|NA|TRBJ2-1
TGCAGTGCTCGTACGGCTTCTGGCGCCATTTACAATGAGCAGTTCTTC
CSARTASGAIYNEQFF
>TRBV20-1|NA|TRBD1|TRBJ2-1
TGCAGTGCTAGTTCGGGACAGGGGTACTACAATGAGCAGTTCTTC
CSASSGQGYYNEQFF
>TRBV5-1|NA|TRBD1|TRBJ2-1
TGCGCCAGCAGCTTGGATGGACAGGGGGCTTTCGACGAGCAGTTCTTC
CASSLDGQGAFDEQFF
>TRBV2|NA|NA|TRBJ2-5
TGTGCCAGCAGTCCCCTGACTAGGTCGGAGACCCAGTACTTC
CASSPLTRSETQYF
>TRBV7-9|NA|NA|TRBJ2-5
TGTGCCAGCAGCTCTTCCGGGGGGACAGTGTACCAAGAGACCCAGTACTTC
CASSSSGGTVYQETQYF
>TRBV20-1|few|TRBD2|TRBJ2-3
TGCAGTGCTAGAGATAGCGGGGGGGCCGTGGATACGCAGTATTTT
CSARDSGGAVDTQYF
>TRBV6-2/TRBV6-3|NA|NA|TRBJ2-3
TGTGCCAGCAGTTACGACGGTACGAAGTATTTT
CASSYDGTKYF
>TRBV7-6|NA|TRBD2|TRBJ2-1
TGTGCCAACAGCTTAGATCCTAGCGGGAGAATCGAGGAGCAGTTCTTC
CANSLDPSGRIEEQFF
>TRBV7-9|few|NA|TRBJ2-3
TGTGCCAGCAGCTTAGCCCCGAACAGGGATACTAGCACAGATACGCAGTATTTT
CASSLAPNRDTSTDTQYF
>TRBV7-2|NA|NA|TRBJ2-1
TGTGCCAGCAGCTGGAGGGATCAAGATGAGCAGTTCTTC
CASSWRDQDEQFF
>TRBV7-8|few|TRBD2|TRBJ2-1
TGTGCCAGCAGCCCTCGGACTAGCGGGAGATCGAATGAGCAGTTCTTC
CASSPRTSGRSNEQFF
>TRBV9|NA|NA|TRBJ1-2
TGTGCCAGCAGCGTAGGTTCCGGGCGCTGTGGCTACACCTTC
CASSVGSGRCGYTF
>TRBV12-3/TRBV12-4|few|NA|TRBJ1-2
TGTGCCAGCAGTCAACAGGATCTTGGCTACACCTTC
CASSQQDLGYTF
>TRBV4-2|NA|TRBD1|TRBJ2-1
TGTGCCAGCAGCCAGGAAACAGGGGGCCTAATATACAATGAGCAGTTCTTC
CASSQETGGLIYNEQFF
>TRBV7-2|few|NA|TRBJ2-3
TGTGCCAGCAAACTTAGAGTTCTTACAGATACGCAGTATTTT
CASKLRVLTDTQYF